These T cell receptor beta chains were read from a single sample in a study of a mutant IDH1 vaccine in newly diagnosed glioma. Using immunoSEQ multiplex PCR, the repertoire was profiled, and TCRdb retains in-frame clones only, with some absent. The table includes about 130,000 clones, just under 80% detected once. No antigen is known for these receptors. This specimen consisted of PBMCs, obtained from a glioma patient whose treatment included an IDH1 peptide vaccine. These TCRs come from a man in his forties with glioma. Each CDR3 is given with its conserved first and last residue. A D gene is named only where the DNA matches it firmly. Clone sizes are given selectively: once, few, many, or a class where the clone is expanded.

J: TRBJ2-7
size: -
D: TRBD2
V: TRBV5-1
length: 13
DNA: TGCGCCAGCACGAAGGGCGGGGGCTACGAGCAGTACTTC
CDR3: CASTKGGGYEQYF

J: TRBJ1-5
size: -
D: -
V: TRBV21-1
length: 14
DNA: TGTGCCAGCAGCTCCTTAGGGCGGTATCAGCCCCAGCATTTT
CDR3: CASSSLGRYQPQHF

J: TRBJ2-5
size: -
D: TRBD1
V: TRBV5-1
length: 16
DNA: TGCGCCAGCAGCAATAAGGGGCAGGGGGCTGGGGAGACCCAGTACTTC
CDR3: CASSNKGQGAGETQYF

J: TRBJ2-1
size: -
D: -
V: TRBV6-5
length: 13
DNA: TGTGCCAGCGGAGGGAGCTCCTACAATGAGCAGTTCTTC
CDR3: CASGGSSYNEQFF

J: TRBJ2-3
size: few
D: TRBD2
V: TRBV6-6
length: 16
DNA: TGTGCCAGCAGTCCGAGACTAGCGGGAGGAGGAAATACGCAGTATTTT
CDR3: CASSPRLAGGGNTQYF

J: TRBJ2-7
size: -
D: TRBD1
V: TRBV5-4
length: 13
DNA: TGTGCCAGCAGCTTGCGGGACAGCTACGAGCAGTACTTC
CDR3: CASSLRDSYEQYF

J: TRBJ1-4
size: -
D: TRBD1
V: TRBV6-5
length: 14
DNA: TGTGCCAGCAGGAGGACAGGGGGGACGGAAAAACTGTTTTTT
CDR3: CASRRTGGTEKLFF

J: TRBJ2-7
size: -
D: -
V: TRBV19
length: 15
DNA: TGTGCCAGTAGTATTGAAGGAGGGAACAATGAAAAGCAGTACTTC
CDR3: CASSIEGGNNEKQYF

J: TRBJ2-7
size: -
D: -
V: TRBV11-2
length: 11
DNA: TGTGCCAGCAGCGGGAACTACGAGCAGTACTTC
CDR3: CASSGNYEQYF

J: TRBJ2-1
size: -
D: TRBD1
V: TRBV25-1
length: 13
DNA: TGTGCCAGCAAGGGACAGGGTGGAAGTGAGCAGTTCTTC
CDR3: CASKGQGGSEQFF

J: TRBJ1-2
size: -
D: -
V: TRBV7-2
length: 12
DNA: TGTGCCAGCGCCTTGGGACCTAGGGGCTACACCTTC
CDR3: CASALGPRGYTF

J: TRBJ1-1
size: few
D: TRBD1
V: TRBV6-6
length: 13
DNA: TGTGCCAGCATCGGAACAGGGGGGGTTGTAGCTTTCTTT
CDR3: CASIGTGGVVAFF

J: TRBJ2-1
size: -
D: -
V: TRBV25-1
length: 13
DNA: TGTGCCAGCCATTGGACGGAAAACAATGAGCAGTTCTTC
CDR3: CASHWTENNEQFF

J: TRBJ1-3
size: once
D: -
V: TRBV6-5
length: 15
DNA: TGTGCCAGCAGCCGGACAGAGAGCTCTGGAAACACCATATATTTT
CDR3: CASSRTESSGNTIYF

J: TRBJ2-7
size: -
D: -
V: TRBV6-4
length: 18
DNA: TGTGCCAGCAGTGACGAAATATTAACCGGGACCGGAACCTACGAGCAGTACTTC
CDR3: CASSDEILTGTGTYEQYF

J: TRBJ2-6
size: -
D: -
V: TRBV30
length: 14
DNA: TGTGCCCGAAAAAGTGACTCTGGGGCCAACGTCCTGACTTTC
CDR3: CARKSDSGANVLTF

J: TRBJ1-1
size: -
D: TRBD1
V: TRBV5-6
length: 13
DNA: TGTGCCAGCAGCAGGACAGGGGGCACTGAAGCTTTCTTT
CDR3: CASSRTGGTEAFF

J: TRBJ2-7
size: -
D: -
V: TRBV5-6
length: 12
DNA: TGTGCCAGCAGCTTGAGCACGGCCCAGCAGTACTTC
CDR3: CASSLSTAQQYF

J: TRBJ2-1
size: few
D: TRBD2
V: TRBV4-3
length: 17
DNA: TGCGCCAGCAGCCAAGATCTTACGGCGGGGGGGCGCAATGAGCAGTTCTTC
CDR3: CASSQDLTAGGRNEQFF

J: TRBJ1-6
size: -
D: -
V: TRBV5-4
length: 13
DNA: TGTGCCAGCAGCTCGCCCCCTACGAGGGCCCTCCACTTT
CDR3: CASSSPPTRALHF

J: TRBJ2-5
size: -
D: -
V: TRBV25-1
length: 12
DNA: TGTGCCAGCAGTGAATATGGGGAGACCCAGTACTTC
CDR3: CASSEYGETQYF

J: TRBJ2-2
size: once
D: -
V: TRBV29-1
length: 11
DNA: TGCAGCGCCCTCGAACCCGGGGAGCTGTTTTTT
CDR3: CSALEPGELFF

J: TRBJ2-1
size: once
D: -
V: TRBV7-2
length: 15
DNA: TGTGCCAGCAGCTTGGGGAACACCTTATACAATGAGCAGTTCTTC
CDR3: CASSLGNTLYNEQFF

J: TRBJ1-5
size: -
D: -
V: TRBV28
length: 11
DNA: TGTGCCAGCAGTTTTGATCAGCCCCAGCATTTT
CDR3: CASSFDQPQHF

J: TRBJ1-2
size: -
D: TRBD1
V: TRBV18
length: 16
DNA: TGTGCCAGCTCACCCTTAATGACAGGGGTTAACTATGGCTACACCTTC
CDR3: CASSPLMTGVNYGYTF

J: TRBJ2-2
size: -
D: TRBD1
V: TRBV29-1
length: 14
DNA: TGCAGCGCCCGGGACAGGGGAAACACCGGGGAGCTGTTTTTT
CDR3: CSARDRGNTGELFF

J: TRBJ1-4
size: -
D: -
V: TRBV2
length: 15
DNA: TGTGCCAGCCGAGACAGGACTGCAACTAATGAAAAACTGTTTTTT
CDR3: CASRDRTATNEKLFF

J: TRBJ2-3
size: once
D: TRBD1
V: TRBV11-2
length: 15
DNA: TGTGCCAGCAGCTTACAAGGACAGGGCACAGATACGCAGTATTTT
CDR3: CASSLQGQGTDTQYF

J: TRBJ2-7
size: large
D: -
V: TRBV5-4
length: 13
DNA: TGTGCCAGCAGCCCGGGGGTCGGAGACGAGCAGTACTTC
CDR3: CASSPGVGDEQYF